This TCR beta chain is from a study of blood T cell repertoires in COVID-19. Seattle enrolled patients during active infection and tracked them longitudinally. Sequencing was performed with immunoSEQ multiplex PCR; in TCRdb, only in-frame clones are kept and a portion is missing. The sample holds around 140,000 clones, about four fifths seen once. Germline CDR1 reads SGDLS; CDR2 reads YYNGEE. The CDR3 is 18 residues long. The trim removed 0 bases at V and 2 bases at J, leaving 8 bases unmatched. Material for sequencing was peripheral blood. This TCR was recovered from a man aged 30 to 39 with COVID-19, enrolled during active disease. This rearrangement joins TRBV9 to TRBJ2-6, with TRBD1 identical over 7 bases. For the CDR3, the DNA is TGTGCCAGCAGCGTAGCTGCGACAGGGAGCCCTGGGGCCAACGTCCTGACTTTC. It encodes CASSVAATGSPGANVLTF.